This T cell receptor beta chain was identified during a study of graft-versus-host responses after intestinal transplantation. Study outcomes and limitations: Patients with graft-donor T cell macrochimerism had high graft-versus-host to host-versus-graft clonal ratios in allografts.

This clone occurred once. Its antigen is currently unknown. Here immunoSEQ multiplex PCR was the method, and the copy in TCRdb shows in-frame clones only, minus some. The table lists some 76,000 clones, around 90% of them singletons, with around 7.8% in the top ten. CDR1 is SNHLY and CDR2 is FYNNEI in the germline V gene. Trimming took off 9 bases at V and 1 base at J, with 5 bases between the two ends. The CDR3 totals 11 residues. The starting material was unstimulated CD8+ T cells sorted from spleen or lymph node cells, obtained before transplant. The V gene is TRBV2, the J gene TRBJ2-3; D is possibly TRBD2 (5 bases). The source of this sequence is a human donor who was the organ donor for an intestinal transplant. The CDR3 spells CAREGTDTQYF. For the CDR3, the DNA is TGTGCCAGGGAGGGCACAGATACGCAGTATTTT.